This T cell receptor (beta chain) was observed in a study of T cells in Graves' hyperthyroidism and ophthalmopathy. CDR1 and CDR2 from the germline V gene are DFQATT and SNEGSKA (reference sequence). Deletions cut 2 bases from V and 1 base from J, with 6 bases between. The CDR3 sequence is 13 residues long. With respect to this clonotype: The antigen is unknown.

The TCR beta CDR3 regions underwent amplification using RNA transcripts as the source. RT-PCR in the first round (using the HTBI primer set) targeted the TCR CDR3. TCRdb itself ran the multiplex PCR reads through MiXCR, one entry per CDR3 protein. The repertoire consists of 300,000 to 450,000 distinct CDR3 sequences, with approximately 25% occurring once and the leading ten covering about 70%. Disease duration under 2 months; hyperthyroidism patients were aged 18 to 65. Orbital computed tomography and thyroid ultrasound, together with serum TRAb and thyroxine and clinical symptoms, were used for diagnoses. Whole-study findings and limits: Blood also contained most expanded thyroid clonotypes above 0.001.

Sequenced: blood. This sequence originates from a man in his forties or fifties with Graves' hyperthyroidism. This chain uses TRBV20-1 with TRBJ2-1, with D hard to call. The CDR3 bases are TGCAGTGCTAGATTCCGTTCCTACAATGAGCAGTTCTTC. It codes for CSARFRSYNEQFF.